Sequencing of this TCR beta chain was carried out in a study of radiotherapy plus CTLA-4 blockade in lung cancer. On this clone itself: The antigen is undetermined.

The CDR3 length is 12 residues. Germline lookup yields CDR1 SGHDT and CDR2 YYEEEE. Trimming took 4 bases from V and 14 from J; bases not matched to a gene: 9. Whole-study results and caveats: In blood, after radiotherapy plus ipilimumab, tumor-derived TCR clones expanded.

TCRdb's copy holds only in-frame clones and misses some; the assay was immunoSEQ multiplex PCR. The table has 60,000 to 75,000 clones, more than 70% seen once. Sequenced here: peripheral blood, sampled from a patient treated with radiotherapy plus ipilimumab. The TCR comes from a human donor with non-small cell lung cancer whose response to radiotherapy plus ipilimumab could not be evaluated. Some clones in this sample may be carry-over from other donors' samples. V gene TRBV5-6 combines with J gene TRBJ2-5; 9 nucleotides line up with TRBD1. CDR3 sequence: CASSPDRGLIYF. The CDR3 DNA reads TGTGCCAGCAGCCCGGACAGGGGATTAATCTACTTC.